Sequencing of this TCR beta chain was carried out in a study of blood T cell repertoires in COVID-19. The length of the CDR3 is 14 residues. Trimming pared 5 bases from V and 1 base from J, leaving 9 bases between. Per the germline V gene, CDR1 is SEHNR and CDR2 is FQNEAQ (reference sequence). Clones were read by immunoSEQ multiplex PCR, and TCRdb kept only the in-frame ones, dropping some. The sample lists 200,000 to 300,000 clones, roughly nine tenths occurring once. This clone was seen only once. Cohort assignment relied on participant-reported clinical history. Donors of Cohort 3 who recovered were those that had two negative PCRs, clearance, or symptom resolution.

The receptor comes from a woman aged 18-30 years who had recovered from COVID-19. The chain links TRBV7-9 to TRBJ1-3, with D perhaps matching TRBD1 (5 bases). The sequenced sample consisted of PBMCs or T cells enriched from blood (not recorded which). CDR3 loop: CASSGAASGNTIYF. The CDR3 DNA reads TGTGCCAGCAGCGGGGCGGCTTCTGGAAACACCATATATTTT.